The source of this TCR beta chain is a study of cytomegalovirus exposure and HLA in healthy donors (dated by TCRdb to about 2017). Study-wide context: The 500 to 800 repertoires of the first cohort and the approximately 110 validation repertoires were produced on the same platform, according to a later analysis. The study aimed to test whether cataloging public T cell receptors could reveal signatures of past pathogen exposure. In addition to the first cohort of around 670 subjects, a separate validation cohort of under 150 different subjects was used. To predict cytomegalovirus infection status, the study combined high-throughput TCR immunosequencing, statistical association of individual TCRs with disease status, and machine learning.

Library prep was done by the immunoSEQ multiplex PCR assay. The original pipeline was this. A statistical classification framework was developed to diagnose cytomegalovirus status using the catalog of TCR beta chain sequences. TCRdb retrieved this table from immuneACCESS and kept in-frame rearrangements only. Not all clones are present; in checked studies, unresolved V genes account for under half, and no reason is known for the remainder. That table furnishes V, J and clone size, whereas the DNA furnished D and trimming. Recorded for this sample are 100,000 to 150,000 clones; 89% of them occurred a single time. The ten biggest clones cover roughly 2% of the sample. On this clone itself: Its antigen remains undetermined. One base away there is no much larger clone; base qualities are not given.

From the cysteine up to the phenylalanine, the CDR3 has a length of 16 residues. Just CDR3 DNA is preserved here, 48 bases in frame from base 1. The junction shows trimming of 0 bases on V and 3 bases on J, and the gene matches do not reach 3 bases of it. From a lookup of the germline V gene, CDR1 and CDR2 are LGHNA and YNFKEQ. Results the study describes overall, beyond this receptor: A later analysis lacked HLA typing for the validation cohort, so it scored co-occurrence in that cohort across all 130 or so repertoires. In a later analysis, TCRs clustered in the first cohort were found to also tend to co-occur in the 110 or so validation repertoires, with approximately 94% of cluster scores above 0. The classifier was reported to diagnose cytomegalovirus status with high specificity and sensitivity in both the original cohort and the validation cohort. Across donors, most TCR sequences were observed very rarely, whereas some public TCRs were present in many individuals. According to the authors, the approach could potentially be generalized to other disease states and immunological phenotypes. A total of 150 or so TCR beta chains were listed by the study as associated with cytomegalovirus. A few of the identified cytomegalovirus-associated TCR beta chains were confirmed in vitro to be specific for cytomegalovirus antigens.

The donors were included in the validation cohort of over a hundred subjects, a group kept apart from the roughly 730-subject first cohort. This clonotype originated in a young woman in good health and CMV-seronegative. The receptor chain draws on TRBV4-2 and TRBJ2-1; 9 bases in the middle match TRBD2. Sequenced input: PBMCs. The nucleotides are TGTGCCAGCAGCCAAGATGCGGGAGGGAACTACAATGAGCAGTTCTTC. Translated, it gives CASSQDAGGNYNEQFF.